One sample yielded the 8 T cell receptor beta chains listed below, sequenced in a study of T cell changes during pregnancy in multiple sclerosis. Clones were read by immunoSEQ multiplex PCR, and TCRdb kept only the in-frame ones, dropping some. The repertoire holds tens of thousands of clones, about 85% seen once, with approximately 3.5% in the top ten. Sequencing was performed on peripheral blood, taken before pregnancy. These receptors all stem from a female donor with multiple sclerosis, enrolled in a pregnancy study.

The chain has TRBV30 and TRBJ1-2; D unresolved. There are 12 residues in the CDR3. V was cut by 1 base and J by 11 bases, with 14 bases left in between. Germline CDR1 GTSNPN, CDR2 SVGIG (reference sequence). The CDR3 loop is CAWSGATFRYTF. The CDR3 DNA reads TGTGCCTGGAGTGGGGCCACGTTCAGGTACACCTTC.

This clone appeared a single time. This chain uses TRBV28 with TRBJ1-2, with D tentatively TRBD1 (5 bases). The CDR3 consists of 14 residues. V was clipped by 2 bases and J by 4 bases, with 11 bases between them. The germline V gene encodes CDR1 MDHEN and CDR2 SYDVKM. The CDR3 spells CASSLPQGGYGYTF. CDR3 DNA: TGTGCCAGCAGTTTACCGCAGGGAGGCTATGGCTACACCTTC.

The chain carries TRBV5-4 and TRBJ2-7, with 11 bases identical to TRBD2. J lost 3 bases, V lost 4 bases, and 3 bases had no gene match. CDR3 length: 14 residues. CDR1 and CDR2 (germline): SGHNT, YYREEE (reference sequence). CDR3 protein: CASSPGTSGYEQYF. In nucleotides, the CDR3 is TGTGCCAGCAGCCCCGGGACTAGCGGCTACGAGCAGTACTTC.

The genes are TRBV4-3 and TRBJ2-1; 9 bases agree with TRBD2. Trimming took 6 bases from V and 5 from J; bases not matched to a gene: 11. Germline-derived CDR1 and CDR2 are LGHNA and YSLEER. The CDR3 is made up of 16 amino acids. The CDR3 region is CASRNKAGGYHNEQFF. The CDR3 DNA sequence: TGCGCCAGCAGAAACAAAGCGGGGGGATACCACAATGAGCAGTTCTTC.

The chain recombines TRBV9 with TRBJ2-5, with 7 bases aligning to TRBD1. There are 14 residues in the CDR3. CDR1 and CDR2 from the germline V gene are SGDLS and YYNGEE. The V segment lost 6 bases and the J segment 5 bases; nucleotides outside the gene matches: 10. DNA of the CDR3: TGTGCCAGCACCAGAGACAGGGCTGGGGAGACCCAGTACTTC. This sequence encodes CASTRDRAGETQYF.

V usage is TRBV4-3 and J usage is TRBJ2-2; D is unresolved. The length of the CDR3 is 14 residues. CDR1 is LGHNA, CDR2 YSLEER, per germline. V gave up 0 bases and J gave up 3 bases, with 5 bases separating them. In DNA form, the CDR3 reads TGCGCCAGCAGCCAAGACCGGTACACCGGGGAGCTGTTTTTT. It codes for CASSQDRYTGELFF.

The table lists this clone with a few counts. V and J are TRBV6-5 and TRBJ1-5, with D tentatively TRBD1 (5 bases). The V gene lost 0 bases and the J gene lost 4 bases, with 7 bases spanning the gap. The CDR3 consists of 14 residues. The germline V gene encodes CDR1 MNHEY and CDR2 SVGAGI. CDR3 region: CASSYSGGNQPQHF. For the CDR3, the DNA is TGTGCCAGCAGTTACTCGGGGGGGAATCAGCCCCAGCATTTT.

The chain couples TRBV20-1 to TRBJ2-7; D remains ambiguous. The CDR3 consists of 11 residues. Trimming took 3 bases from V and 3 from J, leaving 6 bases between them. CDR1 DFQATT and CDR2 SNEGSKA come from the germline V gene (reference sequence). CDR3 nucleotides: TGCAGTGCTAGGACTTTCTACGAGCAGTACTTC. Translating gives CSARTFYEQYF.